The 9 T cell receptor beta chains below all came from one sample that was sequenced in a study of blood T cell repertoires in COVID-19. Assay: immunoSEQ multiplex PCR; the TCRdb copy retains only in-frame clones and omits some. The data contain a few hundred thousand clones, 80% to 90% of them singletons. The sample taken for sequencing was peripheral blood. Source of these receptors: a middle-aged woman who had recovered from COVID-19.

The chain is built from TRBV10-1 and TRBJ2-1; D gene ambiguous. CDR1 and CDR2 from the germline V gene are WNHNN and SYGVQD (reference sequence). Trimming pared 4 bases from V and 8 bases from J, leaving 15 bases between. This CDR3 has 14 residues. The CDR3 DNA sequence: TGCGCCAGCAGTGTCTGGCCCGAATCGTATGAGCAGTTCTTC. Translation: CASSVWPESYEQFF.

The V call is TRBV18, the J call TRBJ2-3, with a weak D call TRBD2 (5 bases). The germline CDR1 and CDR2 sequences are KGHSH and LQKENI. Trimming cost V 3 bases and J 5 bases, with 12 bases left between them. The length of the CDR3 is 14 residues. This chain's CDR3 is CASSPPSGGDTQYF. DNA for the CDR3: TGTGCCAGCTCACCCCCCAGCGGTGGAGATACGCAGTATTTT.

The chain employs TRBV19 and TRBJ2-3; D ambiguous. This CDR3 has 13 amino acids. Germline loops: CDR1 LNHDA, CDR2 SQIVND (reference sequence). V lost 5 bases and J lost 0, with 6 bases in between. CDR3 sequence: CASSSSSTDTQYF. CDR3 bases: TGTGCCAGTAGTTCCTCTAGCACAGATACGCAGTATTTT.

The V and J genes are TRBV18 and TRBJ2-3; 9 bases align to TRBD1. With V trimmed by 5 bases and J by 2 bases, 17 bases remained unmatched. The CDR3 length is 19 residues. Germline V gives CDR1 KGHSH, CDR2 LQKENI. The CDR3 DNA sequence: TGTGCCAGCTCAGCCATCGGGATGGGACAGGGTAATCCCACAGATACGCAGTATTTT. Translation: CASSAIGMGQGNPTDTQYF.

The CDR3 DNA sequence: TGTGCCAGCGGCGGACAGGGAGGAGGGACTGAAGCTTTCTTT. This encodes CASGGQGGGTEAFF. The chain employs TRBV3-1 (or the pseudogene TRBV3-2) and TRBJ1-1; 8 bases line up with TRBD1. This CDR3 comprises 14 residues. Trimming cost V 8 bases and J 5 bases; bases outside gene matches: 10. Germline V gene lookup returns CDR1 LGHDT and CDR2 YNNKEL (reference sequence).

The chain is built from TRBV6-6 and TRBJ2-7, with 8 bases identical to TRBD1. Germline CDR1 is MNHNY and CDR2 is SVGAGI (reference sequence). The V segment lost 6 bases and the J segment 5 bases; nucleotides outside the gene matches: 6. CDR3 length: 13 amino acids. CDR3 residues: CASRETGEHEQYF. CDR3 coding DNA: TGTGCCAGCAGGGAGACAGGGGAACACGAGCAGTACTTC.

The gene calls are TRBV28 and TRBJ2-5; 12 bases align to TRBD2. This CDR3 contains 15 residues. Germline assignment: CDR1 MDHEN and CDR2 SYDVKM. V gave up 6 bases and J gave up 5 bases; unmatched junction bases: 7. The CDR3 protein is CASSRLAGDPETQYF. The DNA for the CDR3 is TGTGCCAGCAGCCGACTAGCGGGAGACCCGGAGACCCAGTACTTC.

V is TRBV30 and J is TRBJ1-3; 7 bases map to TRBD1. From germline, CDR1 is GTSNPN and CDR2 SVGIG (reference sequence). V dropped 5 bases and J dropped 3; count of bases not matched to a gene: 16. This CDR3 has 17 residues. The CDR3 reads CAWGEGRQGRFGNTIYF. The CDR3 bases are TGTGCCTGGGGGGAAGGGAGACAGGGAAGGTTTGGAAACACCATATATTTT.

The genes are TRBV5-1 and TRBJ1-4, with D uncertain. Trimming removed 0 bases at V and 4 bases at J, with 7 bases between. The germline gives CDR1 SGHRS, CDR2 YFSETQ. This CDR3 has 14 amino acids. Here the CDR3 DNA reads TGCGCCAGCAGCTTGGACAGCCTTAATGAAAAACTGTTTTTT. Its translation: CASSLDSLNEKLFF.